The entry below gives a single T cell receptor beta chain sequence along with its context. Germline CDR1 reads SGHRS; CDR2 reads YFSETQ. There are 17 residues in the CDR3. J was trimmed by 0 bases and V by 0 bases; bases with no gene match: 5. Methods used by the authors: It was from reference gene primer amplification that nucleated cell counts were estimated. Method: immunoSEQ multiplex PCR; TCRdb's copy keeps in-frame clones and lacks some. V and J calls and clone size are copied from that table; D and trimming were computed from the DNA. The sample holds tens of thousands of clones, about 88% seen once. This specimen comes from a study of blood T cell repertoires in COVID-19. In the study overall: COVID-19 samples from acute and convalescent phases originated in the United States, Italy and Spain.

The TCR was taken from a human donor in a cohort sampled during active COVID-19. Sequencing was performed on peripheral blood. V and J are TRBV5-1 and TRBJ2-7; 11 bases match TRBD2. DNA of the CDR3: TGCGCCAGCAGCTTGGAGGCTAGCGGGGGGCGCTCCTACGAGCAGTACTTC. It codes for CASSLEASGGRSYEQYF.